This TCR beta chain was recovered during a study of T cells in Graves' hyperthyroidism and ophthalmopathy (dated 2019 in TCRdb). Broadly, across the study: Peripheral blood was sampled at the time of initial diagnosis, prior to any treatment. The 100 or so discovery patients were divided at random into training and test sets in a 7:3 ratio. According to the paper, TCR Vbeta CDR3 sequencing was carried out on approximately 140 peripheral blood samples, which came from some 41 ophthalmopathy, around 75 hyperthyroidism and approximately 17 progressor patients. In addition, the study compared T-cell repertoires in thyroid tissue and in blood from 6 or 7 Graves' hyperthyroidism patients. To identify distinguishing TCR V-J signatures, a discovery cohort of around 100 patients was used, comprising 40 to 45 with Graves' ophthalmopathy and 57 with stable Graves' hyperthyroidism. Prospective prediction of ophthalmopathy was tested in an independent validation cohort of 18 to 20 hyperthyroidism patients and 17 patients who later progressed to ophthalmopathy. Following sampling, methimazole starting at 30 mg daily was given to hyperthyroidism patients, and high-dose intravenous methylprednisolone was given to ophthalmopathy patients.

Hyperthyroidism patients were newly diagnosed, with disease duration under 2 months, and aged 18 to 65 years. The study excluded patients with uncontrolled infections, other autoimmune diseases, pregnancy or lactation. Clinical symptoms, serum thyroxine and TRAb, thyroid ultrasound, and orbital computed tomography formed the basis for the diagnoses. Blood from progressor patients was drawn when they were first diagnosed with hyperthyroidism, before any ophthalmopathy symptoms appeared. PBMCs were isolated from approximately 10 ml of fresh peripheral blood by Ficoll-Paque density gradient centrifugation. Progressor patients were initially diagnosed with Graves' hyperthyroidism and developed ophthalmopathy during follow-up. Total RNA was extracted with Trizol reagent, and quality was checked on an Agilent 2100 Bioanalyzer. On the study overall, not on this receptor specifically: No statistical method was used to set the sample size in advance, and investigators knew the group allocation. A model built on a 13 V-J signature distinguished ophthalmopathy from stable hyperthyroidism, reaching 85% to 90% sensitivity and around 82% specificity in cross-validation and 80%/75% in testing. Most expanded thyroid clonotypes (frequency above 0.001) were also detected in blood, suggesting blood repertoires may reflect thyroid immune responses. In validation, the model predicted progression to ophthalmopathy with over 65% sensitivity and about 73% specificity, a median of approximately 6.7 months before onset.

V loses 2 bases of germline sequence and J loses 6 bases, and the interval between the two ends is 14 bases. Reading from cysteine to phenylalanine, the CDR3 counts 14 amino acids. This entry keeps only the CDR3 DNA: 42 bases, framed from base 1. Amplification of TCR beta CDR3 regions was carried out from RNA transcripts. For the first round of RT-PCR on the TCR CDR3, the HTBI primer set was used together with the Qiagen OneStep RT-PCR kit. Libraries were constructed in a second round of multiplex PCR, after which size selection and purification were performed. Sequencing of the libraries was done on an Illumina HiSeq2000 using paired-end 100 bp reads. Concerning the study's data processing: SOAPnuke was used to process the raw data, removing reads that contained adapters or uncalled bases, had a mean Phred below 15, or lacked an exact match to the constant primer or identifier. COPE v1.2.5 was used to merge the high-quality paired reads, and each unique nucleotide sequence was defined as a clonotype. Clonotypes were aligned to IMGT TRBV, TRBD and TRBJ reference segments using MiTCR v1.1. Analysis was restricted to V-J combinations with a frequency above 0.0001, which covered roughly 99% of repertoires. A TCS score was defined as the ratio of F50 (clonal expansion) to E x V (chaos), with BLOSUM62-based TCRdist applied between CDR3 peptides within each V-J. Welch's t-statistics and random forest reduced fewer than 550 V-J features to 10 to 15, which were used in a naive Bayes classifier (R e1071). TCRdb itself trimmed the public reads at Q25 with fastp, ran MiXCR and retained productive beta chains. Every CDR3 protein is listed once, alongside the most common genes and DNA of its rows. The V and J calls here are based on TCRdb, not the publication. The sample records around 380,000 distinct CDR3 sequences, roughly 13% of which are singletons. Less than 25% of the sample is taken by the ten largest.

This clonotype was found a few times. No antigen is known for it. No base-level quality is on record; no much larger clone is a single base apart. Sequenced material: blood. This chain joins TRBV12-3 or TRBV12-4 to TRBJ2-7; the D gene is perhaps TRBD2, from 5 matching bases. The sequence was obtained from a man in his thirties or forties with Graves' hyperthyroidism that later progressed to Graves' ophthalmopathy. CDR3 reads: CASSLISGIGEQYF. Read as DNA, the sequence is TGTGCCAGCAGTTTAATTTCGGGGATTGGCGAGCAGTACTTC.